This passage covers 5 T cell receptor beta chains from one sample sequenced in a study of PD-1 blockade in classical Hodgkin lymphoma. Time point meaning: newly diagnosed, previously untreated cHL patient sample. Applied to thawed PBMCs, magnetic negative selection was the method used to isolate CD8+ T cells. Method: immunoSEQ multiplex PCR; TCRdb's copy keeps in-frame clones and lacks some. The sample carries roughly 20,000 clones, just under 90% recorded once. The material sequenced was CD8+ T cells from blood. Receptors were obtained from a human donor with classical Hodgkin lymphoma.

This clone was recorded once. The CDR3 DNA is TGTGCCAGCAGCTATTCCGCCAATGAGCAGTTCTTC. The encoded protein is CASSYSANEQFF. The chain joins TRBV7-2 to TRBJ2-1, with D hard to call. V gave up 4 bases and J gave up 6 bases, with 7 bases separating them. CDR3 size: 12 residues. The germline V gene has CDR1 SGHTA and CDR2 FQGNSA.

The chain has TRBV4-1 and TRBJ1-1, with D hard to call. Germline CDR1 MGHRA, CDR2 YSYEKL. V dropped 1 base and J dropped 0 bases, with 12 bases sitting between them. The CDR3 has 16 amino acids. CDR3 nucleotides: TGCGCCAGCAGCCAAGGTAGTACCTTCATGAACACTGAAGCTTTCTTT. Translated, it gives CASSQGSTFMNTEAFF.

The CDR3 is CAIGPGASGGSADNEQFF. CDR3 sequence (DNA): TGTGCCATCGGCCCTGGGGCCTCCGGAGGGAGCGCCGACAATGAGCAGTTCTTC. V usage is TRBV10-3 and J usage is TRBJ2-1, with a tentative D call TRBD2 (6 bases). CDR1 is ENHRY, CDR2 SYGVKD, per germline. Trimming removed 8 bases from V and 5 bases from J, with 28 bases in between. The CDR3 has 18 residues.

V is TRBV5-1 and J is TRBJ2-7; TRBD1 is a possible D gene (6 bases). Trimming left V 4 bases short and J 5 bases short, with 22 bases between. The germline V gene has CDR1 SGHRS and CDR2 YFSETQ. The CDR3 loop spans 16 amino acids. The CDR3 here is CASSALQGQLPDEQYF. CDR3 nucleotide sequence: TGCGCCAGCAGCGCGTTACAGGGACAACTTCCGGACGAGCAGTACTTC. Supplemented by reference TRBV5-1 and TRBJ2-7, the full variable domain reads KAGVTQTPRYLIKTRGQQVTLSCSPISGHRSVSWYQQTPGQGLQFLFEYFSETQRNKGNFPGRFSGRQFSNSRSEMNVSTLELGDSALYLCASSALQGQLPDEQYFGPGTRLTVT.

The gene calls are TRBV19 and TRBJ2-5; D is unclear. V shed 3 bases and J shed 5 bases, with 16 bases lying between them. The CDR3 has 15 residues. The germline CDR1 and CDR2 sequences are LNHDA and SQIVND (reference sequence). The CDR3 bases are TGTGCCAGTAGTATGCTTCTTGGCAAAATGGAGACCCAGTACTTC. Encoded protein: CASSMLLGKMETQYF. The complete variable domain, with remaining parts taken from reference TRBV19 and TRBJ2-5, reads DGGITQSPKYLFRKEGQNVTLSCEQNLNHDAMYWYRQDPGQGLRLIYYSQIVNDFQKGDIAEGYSVSREKKESFPLTVTSAQKNPTAFYLCASSMLLGKMETQYFGPGTRLLVL.